This T cell receptor (beta chain) is drawn from a study of blood T cell repertoires in COVID-19. Looking at the study overall: Acute and convalescent COVID-19 samples came from the United States, Italy and Spain.

This CDR3 region has 17 residues. CDR1 MDHEN and CDR2 SYDVKM come from the germline V gene. Deletions cut 5 bases from V and 3 bases from J, with 17 bases between. Per the study methods: The authors estimated nucleated cell counts from reference gene primer amplification. Measured with immunoSEQ multiplex PCR; TCRdb has only the in-frame clones, and not every one. V, J and clone size were drawn from that table, and D and trimming were deduced from the DNA. The data contain 300,000 to 400,000 clones, around 87% of them singletons. The TCR was taken from a woman aged 55 to 70 with COVID-19, enrolled during active disease. Material: peripheral blood. This chain uses TRBV28 with TRBJ1-6, with D maybe TRBD1 (6 bases). This chain's CDR3 is CASSRVPTGNYNSPLHF. The CDR3 coding sequence is TGTGCCAGCAGTAGGGTTCCCACAGGGAACTATAATTCACCCCTCCACTTT. Together with reference TRBV28 and TRBJ1-6, the CDR3 gives the full variable domain: DVKVTQSSRYLVKRTGEKVFLECVQDMDHENMFWYRQDPGLGLRLIYFSYDVKMKEKGDIPEGYSVSREKKERFSLILESASTNQTSMYLCASSRVPTGNYNSPLHFGNGTRLTVT.